This T cell receptor (beta chain) was captured in a study of CD4+ T cells in melanoma. Findings of the study overall: Diverse differentiation states were reported for melanoma neoantigen-specific CD4+ T cells. CD8+ T cell, macrophage and B cell function reportedly correlated with neoantigen-specific CD4+ T cells.

With regard to this clone: The antigen is unknown.

In germline, CDR1 is SGHRS, CDR2 YFSETQ. V dropped 0 bases and J dropped 8 bases, with 6 bases sitting between them. This CDR3 region has 12 residues. Assay: immunoSEQ multiplex PCR; the TCRdb copy retains only in-frame clones and omits some. The table has about 4,900 clones, about two thirds seen once. J is TRBJ1-3 and V is TRBV5-1, with D possibly being TRBD1 (5 bases). Sample: cells from a culture (not recorded whether cultured in vitro). The sequence came from a human donor with melanoma. This chain's CDR3 is CASSLAGDTIYF. In DNA, the CDR3 is TGCGCCAGCAGCTTGGCGGGGGACACCATATATTTT. Full variable domain (missing parts from reference TRBV5-1 and TRBJ1-3): KAGVTQTPRYLIKTRGQQVTLSCSPISGHRSVSWYQQTPGQGLQFLFEYFSETQRNKGNFPGRFSGRQFSNSRSEMNVSTLELGDSALYLCASSLAGDTIYFGEGSWLTVV.